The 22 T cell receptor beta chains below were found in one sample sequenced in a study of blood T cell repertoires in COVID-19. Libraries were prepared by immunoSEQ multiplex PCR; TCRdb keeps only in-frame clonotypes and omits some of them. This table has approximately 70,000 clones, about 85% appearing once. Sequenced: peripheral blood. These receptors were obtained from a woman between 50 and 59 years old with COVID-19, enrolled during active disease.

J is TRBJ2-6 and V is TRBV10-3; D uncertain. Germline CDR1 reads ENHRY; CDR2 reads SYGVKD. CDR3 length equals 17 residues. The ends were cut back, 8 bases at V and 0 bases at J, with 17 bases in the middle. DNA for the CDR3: TGTGCCATCCAAGAACAGCTGTCCAGCTCTGGGGCCAACGTCCTGACTTTC. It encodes CAIQEQLSSSGANVLTF.

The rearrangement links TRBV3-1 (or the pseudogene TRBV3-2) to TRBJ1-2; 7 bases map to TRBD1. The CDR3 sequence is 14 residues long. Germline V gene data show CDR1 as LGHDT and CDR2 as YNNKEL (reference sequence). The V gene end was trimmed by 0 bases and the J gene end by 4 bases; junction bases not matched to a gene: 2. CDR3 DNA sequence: TGTGCCAGCAGCCAAGAGCGACAGGGCTATGGCTACACCTTC. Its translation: CASSQERQGYGYTF.

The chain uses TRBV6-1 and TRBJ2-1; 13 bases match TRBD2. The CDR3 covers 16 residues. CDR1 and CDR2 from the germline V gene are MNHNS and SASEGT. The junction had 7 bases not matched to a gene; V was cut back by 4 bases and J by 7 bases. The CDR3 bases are TGTGCCAGCAGTGGGAGGACTAGCGGGAGTAGGAATGAGCAGTTCTTC. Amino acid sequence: CASSGRTSGSRNEQFF.

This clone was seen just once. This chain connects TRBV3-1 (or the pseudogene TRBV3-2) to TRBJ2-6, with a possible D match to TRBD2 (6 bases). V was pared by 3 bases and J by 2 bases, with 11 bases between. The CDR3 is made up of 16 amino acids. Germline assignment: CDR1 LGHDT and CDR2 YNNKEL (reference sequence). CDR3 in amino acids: CASSQPPGAGANVLTF. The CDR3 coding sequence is TGTGCCAGCAGCCAGCCTCCGGGGGCTGGGGCCAACGTCCTGACTTTC.

As DNA, the CDR3 is TGTGCCAGCAGCCAGCGTAGGCTAGCGGGAGCGCCTAGGCGTCGGGAGCAGTACTTC. This gives the protein CASSQRRLAGAPRRREQYF. This chain links TRBV3-1 (or the pseudogene TRBV3-2) with TRBJ2-7, with 10 bases matching TRBD2. The trim removed 3 bases at V and 7 bases at J, leaving 21 bases unmatched. The length of the CDR3 is 19 residues. Germline values: CDR1 LGHDT, CDR2 YNNKEL (reference sequence).

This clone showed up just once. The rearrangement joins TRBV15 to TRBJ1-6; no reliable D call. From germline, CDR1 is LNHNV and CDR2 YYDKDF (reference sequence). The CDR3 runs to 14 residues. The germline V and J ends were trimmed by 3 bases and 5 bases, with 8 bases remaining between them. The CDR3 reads CATSSRDHNSPLHF. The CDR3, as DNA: TGTGCCACCAGCAGCCGGGATCATAATTCACCCCTCCACTTT.

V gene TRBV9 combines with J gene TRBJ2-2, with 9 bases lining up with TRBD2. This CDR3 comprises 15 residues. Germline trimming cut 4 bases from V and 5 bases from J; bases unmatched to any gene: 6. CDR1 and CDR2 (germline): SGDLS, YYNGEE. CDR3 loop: CASSLSGSGTGELFF. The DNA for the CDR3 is TGTGCCAGCAGCCTTAGCGGGAGTGGGACCGGGGAGCTGTTTTTT. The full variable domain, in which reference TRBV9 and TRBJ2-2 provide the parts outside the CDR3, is DSGVTQTPKHLITATGQRVTLRCSPRSGDLSVYWYQQSLDQGLQFLIQYYNGEERAKGNILERFSAQQFPDLHSELNLSSLELGDSALYFCASSLSGSGTGELFFGEGSRLTVL.

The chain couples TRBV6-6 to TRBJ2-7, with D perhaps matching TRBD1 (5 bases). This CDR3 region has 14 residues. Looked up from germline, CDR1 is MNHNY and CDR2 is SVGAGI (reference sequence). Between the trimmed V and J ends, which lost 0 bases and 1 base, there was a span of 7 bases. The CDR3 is CASSYSGVSYEQYF. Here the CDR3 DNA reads TGTGCCAGCAGTTACTCAGGGGTATCCTACGAGCAGTACTTC.

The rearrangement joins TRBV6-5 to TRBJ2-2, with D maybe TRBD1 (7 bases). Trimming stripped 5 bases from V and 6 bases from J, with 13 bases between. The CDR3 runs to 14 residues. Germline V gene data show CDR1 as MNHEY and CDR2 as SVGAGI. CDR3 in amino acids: CASSPIRGAGELFF. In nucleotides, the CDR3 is TGTGCCAGCAGTCCCATCAGGGGGGCCGGGGAGCTGTTTTTT.

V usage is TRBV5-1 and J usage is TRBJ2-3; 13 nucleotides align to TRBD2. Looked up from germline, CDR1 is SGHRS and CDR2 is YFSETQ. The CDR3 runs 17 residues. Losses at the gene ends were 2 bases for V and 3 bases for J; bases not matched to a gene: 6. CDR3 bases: TGCGCCAGCAGCTTAGAACTAGCGGGAGGGCCAACAGATACGCAGTATTTT. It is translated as CASSLELAGGPTDTQYF. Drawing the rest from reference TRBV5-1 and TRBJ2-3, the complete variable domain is KAGVTQTPRYLIKTRGQQVTLSCSPISGHRSVSWYQQTPGQGLQFLFEYFSETQRNKGNFPGRFSGRQFSNSRSEMNVSTLELGDSALYLCASSLELAGGPTDTQYFGPGTRLTVL.

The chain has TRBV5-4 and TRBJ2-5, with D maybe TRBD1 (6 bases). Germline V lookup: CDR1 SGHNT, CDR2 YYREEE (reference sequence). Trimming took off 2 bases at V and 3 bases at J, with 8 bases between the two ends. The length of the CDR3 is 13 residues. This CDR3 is CASSLKGEETQYF. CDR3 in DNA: TGTGCCAGCAGCTTAAAGGGGGAAGAGACCCAGTACTTC.

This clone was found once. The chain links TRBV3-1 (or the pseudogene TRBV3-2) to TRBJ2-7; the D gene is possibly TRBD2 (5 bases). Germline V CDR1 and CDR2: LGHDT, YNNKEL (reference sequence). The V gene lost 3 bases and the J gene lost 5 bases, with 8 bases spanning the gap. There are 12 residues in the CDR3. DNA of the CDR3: TGTGCCAGCAGCCAGGTGACTAACGAGCAGTACTTC. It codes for CASSQVTNEQYF.

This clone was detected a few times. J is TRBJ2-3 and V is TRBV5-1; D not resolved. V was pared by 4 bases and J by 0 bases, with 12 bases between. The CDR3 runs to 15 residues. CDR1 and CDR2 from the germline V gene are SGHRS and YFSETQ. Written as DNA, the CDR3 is TGCGCCAGCAGCCAGCGACGGCCGAGCACAGATACGCAGTATTTT. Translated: CASSQRRPSTDTQYF.

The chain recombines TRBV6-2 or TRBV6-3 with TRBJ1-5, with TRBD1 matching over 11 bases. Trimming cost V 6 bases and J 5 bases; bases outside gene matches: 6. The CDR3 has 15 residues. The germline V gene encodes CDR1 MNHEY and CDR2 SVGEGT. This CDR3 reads CASSRGQGVDQPQHF. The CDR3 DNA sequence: TGTGCCAGCAGCCGGGGACAGGGGGTGGATCAGCCCCAGCATTTT.

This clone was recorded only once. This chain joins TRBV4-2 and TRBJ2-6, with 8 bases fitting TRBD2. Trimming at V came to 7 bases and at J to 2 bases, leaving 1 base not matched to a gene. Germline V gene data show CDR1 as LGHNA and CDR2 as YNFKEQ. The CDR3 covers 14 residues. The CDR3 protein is CASTGGTGANVLTF. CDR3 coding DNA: TGTGCCAGCACGGGGGGGACTGGGGCCAACGTCCTGACTTTC.

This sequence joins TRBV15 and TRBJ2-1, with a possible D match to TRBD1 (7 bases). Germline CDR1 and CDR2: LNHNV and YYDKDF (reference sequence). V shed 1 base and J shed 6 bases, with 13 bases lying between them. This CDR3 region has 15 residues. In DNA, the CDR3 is TGTGCCACCAGCAGAGCAGGGGGAGGTCGCAATGAGCAGTTCTTC. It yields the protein CATSRAGGGRNEQFF.

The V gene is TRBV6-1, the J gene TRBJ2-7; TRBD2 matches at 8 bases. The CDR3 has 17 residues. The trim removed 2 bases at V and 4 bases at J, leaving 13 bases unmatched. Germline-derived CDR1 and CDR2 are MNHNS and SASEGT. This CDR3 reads CASSEPALGLGGYEQYF. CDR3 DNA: TGTGCCAGCAGTGAACCCGCACTGGGACTAGGAGGGTACGAGCAGTACTTC.

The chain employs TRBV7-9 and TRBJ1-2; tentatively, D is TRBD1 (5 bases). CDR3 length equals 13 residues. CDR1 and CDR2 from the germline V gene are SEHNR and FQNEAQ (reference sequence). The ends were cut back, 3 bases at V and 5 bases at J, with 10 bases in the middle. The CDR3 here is CASSFGGGYGYTF. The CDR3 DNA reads TGTGCCAGCAGCTTCGGCGGGGGTTATGGCTACACCTTC.

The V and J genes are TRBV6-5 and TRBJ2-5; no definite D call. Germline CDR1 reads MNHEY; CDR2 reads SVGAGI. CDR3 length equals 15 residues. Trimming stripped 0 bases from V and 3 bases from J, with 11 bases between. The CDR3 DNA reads TGTGCCAGCAGTTACTCCGAGCTTTCAAAAGAGACCCAGTACTTC. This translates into CASSYSELSKETQYF.

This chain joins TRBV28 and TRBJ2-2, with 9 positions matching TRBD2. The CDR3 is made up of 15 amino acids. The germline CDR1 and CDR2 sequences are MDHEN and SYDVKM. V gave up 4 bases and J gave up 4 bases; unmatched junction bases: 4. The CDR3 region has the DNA TGTGCCAGCAGTTCACTAGCGGGCCTCACCGGGGAGCTGTTTTTT. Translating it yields CASSSLAGLTGELFF.

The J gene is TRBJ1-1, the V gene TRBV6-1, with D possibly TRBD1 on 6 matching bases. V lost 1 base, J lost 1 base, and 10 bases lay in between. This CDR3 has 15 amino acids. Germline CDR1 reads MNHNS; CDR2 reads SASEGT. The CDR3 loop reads CASSEGTEQNTEAFF. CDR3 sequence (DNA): TGTGCCAGCAGTGAAGGGACAGAACAGAACACTGAAGCTTTCTTT.

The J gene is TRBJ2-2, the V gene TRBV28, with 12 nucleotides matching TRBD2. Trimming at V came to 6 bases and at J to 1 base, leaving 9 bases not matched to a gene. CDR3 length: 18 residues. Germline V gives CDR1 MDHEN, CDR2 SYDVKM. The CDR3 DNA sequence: TGTGCCAGCAGATATGAGGGACTAGCGGGTGAGAACACCGGGGAGCTGTTTTTT. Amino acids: CASRYEGLAGENTGELFF.